These 28 T cell receptor beta chains came from one sample sequenced in a study of blood T cell repertoires in COVID-19. Assay: immunoSEQ multiplex PCR; the TCRdb copy retains only in-frame clones and omits some. Among around 150,000 clones listed, 80% to 90% were seen once. The sequencing sample was made of peripheral blood. The receptors originated from a woman aged 55-69 years who had recovered from COVID-19.

V usage is TRBV7-2 and J usage is TRBJ1-3; 10 nucleotides match TRBD1. Unmatched junction bases numbered 4, after V lost 4 bases and J lost 1 base. Germline CDR1 SGHTA, CDR2 FQGNSA. This CDR3 contains 16 residues. The DNA of the CDR3 is TGTGCCAGCAGCTCGAGGGGACAGGGGTCTGGAAACACCATATATTTT. Protein: CASSSRGQGSGNTIYF.

This chain joins TRBV5-1 and TRBJ1-6, with a weak D call TRBD1 (5 bases). Germline CDR1 SGHRS, CDR2 YFSETQ. V was pared by 0 bases and J by 10 bases, with 11 bases between. This CDR3 is 14 amino acids long. DNA for the CDR3: TGCGCCAGCAGCTTGGCAGGGCGGGGGTCACCCCTCCACTTT. This sequence encodes CASSLAGRGSPLHF.

The chain is built from TRBV27 and TRBJ2-7; TRBD1 aligns across 9 bases. V lost 2 bases, J lost 4 bases, and 12 bases stayed unmatched. The CDR3 contains 17 residues. The germline gives CDR1 MNHEY, CDR2 SMNVEV (reference sequence). This CDR3 is CASSLVGVGTGSYEQYF. The CDR3 bases are TGTGCCAGCAGTTTAGTGGGGGTTGGGACAGGGTCATACGAGCAGTACTTC.

The V gene is TRBV10-3, the J gene TRBJ1-2, with D possibly being TRBD1 (5 bases). Per germline, CDR1 ENHRY and CDR2 SYGVKD. This CDR3 is built from 13 residues. The V and J ends lost 7 bases and 7 bases respectively, with 16 bases between them. The CDR3 coding sequence is TGTGCCATCACCACCGGACAATCGGGTGGCTACACCTTC. Its protein product is CAITTGQSGGYTF.

The chain uses TRBV5-1 and TRBJ2-3, with D unclear. The ends were cut back, 4 bases at V and 5 bases at J, with 11 bases in the middle. The germline V gene has CDR1 SGHRS and CDR2 YFSETQ. There are 13 residues in the CDR3. The CDR3 here is CASSELRIDTQYF. The CDR3 coding sequence is TGCGCCAGCAGCGAGCTAAGAATAGATACGCAGTATTTT.

V and J are TRBV11-2 and TRBJ1-1; D is possibly TRBD1 (5 bases). The CDR3 is 18 amino acids. Trimming pared 0 bases from V and 1 base from J, leaving 18 bases between. Germline V gene lookup returns CDR1 SGHAT and CDR2 FQNNGV. The CDR3 DNA is TGTGCCAGCAGCTTAGATCGCGGGGGAACCTTCCGGAACACTGAAGCTTTCTTT. It specifies CASSLDRGGTFRNTEAFF.

CDR3 nucleotide sequence: TGTGCCAGCAGTGAAGGGGACAGCGTAAGCTCCTACGAGCAGTACTTC. It specifies CASSEGDSVSSYEQYF. The chain couples TRBV2 to TRBJ2-7; 7 nucleotides align to TRBD1. CDR1 is SNHLY, CDR2 FYNNEI, per germline. CDR3 length: 16 amino acids. Trimming took 1 base from V and 0 from J; bases not matched to a gene: 6.

This sequence joins TRBV24-1 and TRBJ1-2; 8 bases map to TRBD1. The CDR3 is made up of 13 amino acids. Germline V gene lookup returns CDR1 KGHDR and CDR2 SFDVKD. With 9 bases clipped from V and 4 bases from J, the junction kept 6 bases outside the gene matches. The CDR3 protein is CATSGGESYGYTF. CDR3 bases: TGTGCCACCTCAGGGGGCGAGAGCTATGGCTACACCTTC.

The V and J genes are TRBV7-2 and TRBJ2-7; D might be TRBD1 (6 bases). V dropped 5 bases and J dropped 6 bases, with 11 bases sitting between them. The CDR3 sequence is 12 residues long. Germline assignment: CDR1 SGHTA and CDR2 FQGNSA. CDR3 residues: CASSLRGFEQYF. The CDR3 DNA follows: TGTGCCAGCAGCCTCAGGGGCTTCGAGCAGTACTTC. The full variable domain, its missing parts supplied by reference TRBV7-2 and TRBJ2-7, is GAGVSQSPSNKVTEKGKDVELRCDPISGHTALYWYRQSLGQGLEFLIYFQGNSAPDKSGLPSDRFSAERTGGSVSTLTIQRTQQEDSAVYLCASSLRGFEQYFGPGTRLTVT.

V usage is TRBV7-2 and J usage is TRBJ1-5; no clear D. The CDR3 is made up of 15 amino acids. V lost 5 bases to trimming and J lost 2 bases, with 13 bases between them. Germline V gene data show CDR1 as SGHTA and CDR2 as FQGNSA. CDR3: CASSPPRRGNQPQHF. The CDR3 coding sequence is TGTGCCAGCAGCCCCCCGAGACGGGGCAATCAGCCCCAGCATTTT.

The chain links TRBV4-1 to TRBJ2-1; 13 positions match TRBD2. The CDR3 is 21 residues long. Germline lookup yields CDR1 MGHRA and CDR2 YSYEKL. Germline trimming cut 4 bases from V and 0 bases from J; bases unmatched to any gene: 15. The chain's CDR3 is CASSPSVLGLAGLSSYNEQFF. CDR3 DNA sequence: TGCGCCAGCAGCCCCTCTGTTCTGGGACTAGCGGGGCTTAGCTCCTACAATGAGCAGTTCTTC.

The J gene is TRBJ1-3, the V gene TRBV3-1 (or the pseudogene TRBV3-2); the D gene is possibly TRBD1 (5 bases). Trimming left V 5 bases short and J 0 bases short, with 8 bases between. Germline assignment: CDR1 LGHDT and CDR2 YNNKEL (reference sequence). CDR3 size: 14 residues. The CDR3, as DNA: TGTGCCAGCAGCAGGGGTGTCTCTGGAAACACCATATATTTT. As protein: CASSRGVSGNTIYF.

CDR3 in amino acids: CASSKVRGAWGNTIYF. CDR3 sequence (DNA): TGTGCCAGCAGCAAAGTCCGGGGAGCGTGGGGAAACACCATATATTTT. The chain links TRBV21-1 to TRBJ1-3. TRBV21-1 is shown as a pseudogene. This CDR3 is built from 16 residues.

The chain links TRBV5-1 to TRBJ1-1; TRBD1 agrees at 7 bases. Losses at the gene ends were 2 bases for V and 3 bases for J; bases not matched to a gene: 4. Germline CDR1 is SGHRS and CDR2 is YFSETQ. The CDR3 has 14 residues. CDR3 loop: CASSFTGEYTEAFF. The CDR3, as DNA: TGCGCCAGCAGCTTCACAGGGGAGTACACTGAAGCTTTCTTT.

Only a few counts were recorded for this clone. The chain couples TRBV28 to TRBJ2-6, with D possibly being TRBD2 (6 bases). Germline V lookup: CDR1 MDHEN, CDR2 SYDVKM. This CDR3 region has 19 residues. Trimming left V 2 bases short and J 1 base short, with 18 bases between. CDR3 sequence reads: CASSLREAGRPSGANVLTF. CDR3 nucleotide sequence: TGTGCCAGCAGTTTAAGGGAGGCGGGAAGGCCATCTGGGGCCAACGTCCTGACTTTC.

The rearrangement uses TRBV28 and TRBJ1-2; D is ambiguous. Trimming took off 3 bases at V and 7 bases at J, with 9 bases between the two ends. This CDR3 region has 12 residues. Germline CDR1 MDHEN, CDR2 SYDVKM. The CDR3 sequence is CASSFGLTGYTF. The CDR3 DNA is TGTGCCAGCAGTTTCGGACTGACTGGCTACACCTTC.

The V and J genes are TRBV9 and TRBJ2-3; 8 nucleotides align to TRBD2. The CDR3 consists of 16 residues. V lost 0 bases and J lost 4; bases outside the gene matches: 7. Germline CDR1 reads SGDLS; CDR2 reads YYNGEE. The CDR3 sequence: CASSVVAGGRPDTQYF. CDR3 nucleotide sequence: TGTGCCAGCAGCGTAGTTGCGGGGGGCCGCCCAGATACGCAGTATTTT.

The chain employs TRBV7-8 and TRBJ2-7; the D gene is possibly TRBD2 (6 bases). The CDR3 has 14 amino acids. Germline CDR1 is SGHVS and CDR2 is FQNEAQ. Deletions cut 5 bases from V and 6 bases from J, with 17 bases between. For the CDR3, the DNA is TGTGCCAGCAGCCGTGGTGCCATGGGGGGCGAGCAGTACTTC. Amino acid sequence: CASSRGAMGGEQYF.

The chain recombines TRBV6-6 with TRBJ2-7, with TRBD1 identical over 8 bases. From germline, CDR1 is MNHNY and CDR2 SVGAGI (reference sequence). The V gene end was trimmed by 5 bases and the J gene end by 3 bases; junction bases not matched to a gene: 3. CDR3 size: 13 residues. The CDR3 sequence: CASSLGQGYEQYF. The CDR3 DNA sequence: TGTGCCAGCAGTCTCGGACAGGGCTACGAGCAGTACTTC.

This clone has just a few counts. The chain uses TRBV19 and TRBJ2-1; the match to TRBD2 covers 7 bases. After removal of 7 bases from V and 9 bases from J, the junction contained 9 bases not matched to a gene. The CDR3 is 13 residues long. CDR1 LNHDA and CDR2 SQIVND come from the germline V gene (reference sequence). This CDR3 is CASKRDSRGEQFF. DNA for the CDR3: TGTGCCAGTAAGCGGGATTCTCGAGGTGAGCAGTTCTTC.

The rearrangement uses TRBV28 and TRBJ2-1; TRBD2 matches 9 bases. The CDR3 runs to 15 residues. CDR1 and CDR2 (germline): MDHEN, SYDVKM. Losses at the gene ends were 7 bases for V and 7 bases for J; bases not matched to a gene: 11. The CDR3 reads CASKNGGGAGNEQFF. The CDR3 nucleotides are TGTGCCAGCAAGAATGGCGGGGGGGCAGGGAATGAGCAGTTCTTC.

The chain links TRBV14 to TRBJ2-5, with 7 bases lining up with TRBD1. The junction had 6 bases not matched to a gene; V was cut back by 7 bases and J by 4 bases. Per germline, CDR1 SGHDN and CDR2 FVKESK. This CDR3 region has 13 residues. The CDR3 protein is CASTGQTGETQYF. CDR3 DNA: TGTGCCAGCACGGGACAGACCGGAGAGACCCAGTACTTC.

V usage is TRBV7-8 and J usage is TRBJ2-1; 7 bases match TRBD2. CDR1 and CDR2 from the germline V gene are SGHVS and FQNEAQ. The CDR3 has 18 amino acids. V was pared by 0 bases and J by 3 bases, with 11 bases of the junction left unmatched. The DNA of the CDR3 is TGTGCCAGCAGCTTAGCGATTGGGGGGGGGTCCTTCTACAATGAGCAGTTCTTC. Protein: CASSLAIGGGSFYNEQFF.

The chain links TRBV19 to TRBJ1-4, with D possibly matching TRBD1 (5 bases). CDR1 and CDR2 from the germline V gene are LNHDA and SQIVND (reference sequence). This CDR3 has 14 amino acids. Trimming cost V 3 bases and J 3 bases, with 8 bases left between them. The DNA of the CDR3 is TGTGCCAGTAGTATGGGGGGAGCTAATGAAAAACTGTTTTTT. The encoded protein is CASSMGGANEKLFF.

CDR3 residues: CASRKTGTPNTGELFF. The CDR3 nucleotides read TGTGCCAGCAGAAAGACCGGGACACCAAACACCGGGGAGCTGTTTTTT. The rearrangement joins TRBV9 to TRBJ2-2; TRBD1 is a possible D gene (6 bases). V lost 5 bases and J 2 bases, leaving 16 bases between the germline ends. This CDR3 comprises 16 residues. Germline V gene sequence: CDR1 SGDLS, CDR2 YYNGEE.

The J gene is TRBJ2-5, the V gene TRBV5-1, with a possible D match to TRBD1 (5 bases). V was shortened by 4 bases and J by 5 bases, with 21 bases between the two germline ends. This CDR3 spans 16 amino acids. The germline V gene encodes CDR1 SGHRS and CDR2 YFSETQ. CDR3 nucleotides: TGCGCCAGCAGCAGATCAGGGTCGGCCAGAATGGAGACCCAGTACTTC. Protein product: CASSRSGSARMETQYF.

On this clone itself: At the DNA level, this CDR3 is encoded by other sequences in the same sample as well. The V gene is TRBV5-6, the J gene TRBJ1-2; 10 bases fit TRBD1. CDR1 and CDR2 (germline): SGHDT, YYEEEE. V lost 4 bases, J lost 5 bases, and 5 bases stayed unmatched. CDR3 size: 14 residues. The CDR3 bases are TGTGCCAGCAGCCTAGGGACAGGGGTTTATGGCTACACCTTC. It yields the protein CASSLGTGVYGYTF.

V usage is TRBV4-3 and J usage is TRBJ1-2; D is uncertain. From germline, CDR1 is LGHNA and CDR2 YSLEER. The CDR3 loop spans 16 amino acids. Trimming cost V 2 bases and J 4 bases, with 17 bases left between them. The CDR3 sequence: CASSQSLLRRVYGYTF. In nucleotides, the CDR3 is TGCGCCAGCAGCCAATCCCTTTTAAGGAGGGTCTATGGCTACACCTTC.